This note documents a single T cell receptor (beta chain) sequence. The target antigen is unknown. This entry is derived from a study of T-cell reconstitution after alpha-beta-depleted transplantation in children. Regarding the study as a whole: Newly produced T cells mostly provided counts and TCRbeta diversity after one year, as hyperexpanded clones declined. Several patients had high TCRbeta diversity at day 60; it came from surviving recipient T cells and thymic progenitors. Reported findings indicate that, about two months after transplant, alpha-beta T cells came from several hundred expanded clones, which were derived from non-depleted graft cells.

This CDR3 region has 17 residues. The J segment lost 4 bases and the V segment lost 0 bases, leaving 12 bases of the junction unmatched. Per the germline V gene, CDR1 is SGHRS and CDR2 is YFSETQ. Unique molecular identifiers featured in how the TCRbeta library was prepared. One entry per CDR3 protein, called by TCRdb with MiXCR from the PCR reads. The sample records about 980,000 distinct CDR3 sequences, under 30% being singletons. V usage is TRBV5-1 and J usage is TRBJ2-5, with 7 positions matching TRBD2. Sequenced here: PBMCs, mostly from graft donor cells, sampled 360 days after TCRalphabeta/CD19-depleted stem cell transplant. This clonotype was sampled from a boy younger than two who had a stem cell transplant for SCID, so the T cells may come from the graft donor. The CDR3 here is CASSLGGGTHQGETQYF. In DNA, the CDR3 is TGCGCCAGCAGCTTGGGGGGAGGGACCCACCAGGGAGAGACCCAGTACTTC. The entire variable domain, with the rest obtained from reference TRBV5-1 and TRBJ2-5, is as follows: KAGVTQTPRYLIKTRGQQVTLSCSPISGHRSVSWYQQTPGQGLQFLFEYFSETQRNKGNFPGRFSGRQFSNSRSEMNVSTLELGDSALYLCASSLGGGTHQGETQYFGPGTRLLVL.